A selection of T cell receptor beta chains follows, all from one sample in a study of T cell repertoires in cytomegalovirus infection. One entry per CDR3 protein, called by TCRdb with MiXCR from the reads. The sample contains roughly 990,000 distinct CDR3 sequences, around 30% of which appear only once. Their antigens remain unidentified. The sample in question was cultured CD8+ T cells from PBMCs, obtained from culture after CMV antigen stimulation. All receptors come from a human donor in good health (CMV status not recorded). Some clones in this sample may be carry-over from other donors' samples. The CDR3 runs from the conserved cysteine through the conserved F or W. A D gene is named only where the DNA matches it firmly. Not every row has a clone size; where given, it reads once, few, many or a size class.

D | size | J | V | CDR3 | DNA
. | . | TRBJ1-1 | TRBV12-3/TRBV12-4 | CACALGSTEAFF | TGTGCCTGTGCCCTGGGCTCCACTGAAGCTTTCTTT
. | few | TRBJ1-1 | TRBV6-5 | CASSFSLNNLDKMNTEAFF | TGTGCCAGCAGTTTCTCCCTTAATAATTTGGACAAAATGAACACTGAAGCTTTCTTT
. | . | TRBJ2-7 | TRBV12-3/TRBV12-4 | CASSPRGFYEQYF | TGTGCCAGCAGCCCCAGGGGTTTCTACGAGCAGTACTTC
. | . | TRBJ2-3 | TRBV28 | CASSVGQGSTDTQYF | TGTGCCAGCAGTGTCGGGCAGGGAAGCACAGATACGCAGTATTTT
. | . | TRBJ1-1 | TRBV5-5 | CASRKGKGSEAFF | TGTGCCAGCAGAAAGGGTAAGGGGTCTGAAGCTTTCTTT
. | . | TRBJ2-1 | TRBV19 | CASSAHDNLRGLEQFF | TGTGCCAGTAGCGCTCACGACAACCTCAGGGGTCTTGAGCAGTTCTTC
. | . | TRBJ2-2 | TRBV4-1 | CASSQDAFGANTGELFF | TGCGCCAGCAGCCAAGATGCGTTTGGAGCGAACACCGGGGAGCTGTTTTTT
. | few | TRBJ1-1 | TRBV29-1 | CSVVDSFLVKNTEAFF | TGCAGCGTTGTGGACAGTTTCTTGGTAAAGAACACTGAAGCTTTCTTT
TRBD2 | few | TRBJ2-5 | TRBV7-9 | CASSVRGEETQYF | TGTGCCAGCAGCGTCCGGGGGGAGGAGACCCAGTACTTC
. | few | TRBJ2-1 | TRBV5-4 | CASSPVPRDEQFF | TGTGCCAGCAGCCCCGTGCCGCGCGATGAGCAGTTCTTC
. | many | TRBJ1-1 | TRBV7-2 | CASTMAEGPYFMNTEAFF | TGTGCCAGTACAATGGCCGAGGGGCCGTACTTCATGAACACTGAAGCTTTCTTT